Each of the 18 T cell receptor beta chains below was sequenced from the same sample in a study of blood T cell repertoires in COVID-19. Here immunoSEQ multiplex PCR was the method, and the copy in TCRdb shows in-frame clones only, minus some. The sample comprises around 380,000 clones, 81% of which are singletons, and around 1% rests with the top ten. The sample consisted of peripheral blood. These receptor sequences come from a human donor with acute or convalescent COVID-19. The donor label of this sample is uncertain.

This clone has a handful of counts. The V call is TRBV4-1, the J call TRBJ2-2; unclear D gene. The CDR3 extends over 14 amino acids. In germline, CDR1 is MGHRA, CDR2 YSYEKL. Deletions cut 1 base from V and 1 base from J, with 4 bases between. CDR3 sequence: CASSQAGNTGELFF. CDR3 DNA: TGCGCCAGCAGCCAAGCGGGGAACACCGGGGAGCTGTTTTTT.

This chain's CDR3 is CASSQRTGSRNTIYF. The CDR3 DNA reads TGTGCCAGCTCCCAGAGGACAGGATCTCGAAACACCATATATTTT. The chain uses TRBV18 and TRBJ1-3; the match to TRBD1 covers 7 bases. Germline CDR1 reads KGHSH; CDR2 reads LQKENI. Trimming removed 6 bases from V and 5 bases from J; junction bases left unmatched: 10. This CDR3 has 15 residues.

The table lists this clone with a count of one. This chain connects TRBV28 to TRBJ1-2, with a weak D call TRBD1 (5 bases). The germline CDR1 and CDR2 sequences are MDHEN and SYDVKM. Trimming pared 4 bases from V and 4 bases from J, leaving 16 bases between. The CDR3 has 15 residues. In nucleotides, the CDR3 is TGTGCCAGCAGTTGGGGGGGAGGGAAAATCTATGGCTACACCTTC. Protein: CASSWGGGKIYGYTF.

The CDR3 sequence: CASREREYEKLFF. As DNA, the CDR3 is TGTGCCAGCCGAGAGAGGGAGTATGAAAAACTGTTTTTT. V and J are TRBV2 and TRBJ1-4; D is ambiguous. Trimming stripped 8 bases from V and 6 bases from J, with 13 bases between. The CDR3 covers 13 residues. Looked up from germline, CDR1 is SNHLY and CDR2 is FYNNEI.

This clone was seen just once. CDR3 in amino acids: CASSAQGASYEQYF. Here the CDR3 DNA reads TGTGCCAGCAGTGCACAGGGGGCGAGCTACGAGCAGTACTTC. The V gene is TRBV2, the J gene TRBJ2-7, with TRBD1 matching 9 bases. This CDR3 is 14 amino acids long. Germline assignment: CDR1 SNHLY and CDR2 FYNNEI. Trimming at V came to 4 bases and at J to 3 bases, leaving 4 bases not matched to a gene.

The rearrangement uses TRBV21-1 and TRBJ2-3; the table names TRBD1, a call not compared with the DNA. TRBV21-1 is noted as a pseudogene. The CDR3 sequence is 14 residues long. CDR3 nucleotide sequence: TGTGCCAGCAGCCCAGGGGGCGGCCGAGATACGCAGTATTTT. Translation gives CASSPGGGRDTQYF.

The chain recombines TRBV2 with TRBJ2-5; tentative D call: TRBD2 (6 bases). The CDR3 spans 13 residues. Trimming shortened V by 4 bases and J by 4 bases, and 10 bases separated the two germline ends. CDR1 SNHLY and CDR2 FYNNEI come from the germline V gene. CDR3 residues: CASSVEGRETQYF. As DNA, the CDR3 is TGTGCCAGCAGTGTGGAGGGACGAGAGACCCAGTACTTC.

This chain connects TRBV6-5 to TRBJ1-1; a possible D gene is TRBD1 (6 bases). This CDR3 is 15 amino acids long. V was cut by 6 bases and J by 5 bases, with 19 bases left in between. CDR1 is MNHEY and CDR2 is SVGAGI in the germline V gene. CDR3 DNA: TGTGCCAGCAGCCCGAGTCGCGGGGGGCGGACTGAAGCTTTCTTT. This translates into CASSPSRGGRTEAFF.

The chain is built from TRBV6-9 and TRBJ1-1, with D perhaps TRBD1 (5 bases). V lost 2 bases and J 13 bases, leaving 23 bases between the germline ends. The CDR3 is 15 amino acids. Germline CDR1 MNHGY, CDR2 SVAAGI. The CDR3 here is CASSYRGVRVSLGFF. The CDR3 nucleotides are TGTGCCAGCAGTTATCGTGGGGTCAGGGTTTCATTGGGTTTCTTT.

The chain joins TRBV5-5 to TRBJ2-1, with 7 bases matching TRBD2. The V gene end was trimmed by 0 bases and the J gene end by 6 bases; junction bases not matched to a gene: 3. The CDR3 has 14 residues. Germline V CDR1 and CDR2: SGHKS, YYEKEE (reference sequence). DNA of the CDR3: TGTGCCAGCAGCTTGGTAGCTAGCGGCAATGAGCAGTTCTTC. This codes for CASSLVASGNEQFF.

This clone has a handful of counts. The gene calls are TRBV6-2 or TRBV6-3 and TRBJ1-2; D possibly corresponds to TRBD1 (6 bases). Between the trimmed V and J ends, which lost 6 bases and 1 base, there was a span of 24 bases. The V gene's germline CDR1 is MNHEY and CDR2 SVGEGT. This CDR3 is built from 18 residues. CDR3 region: CASSNHRYRDLYNYGYTF. In DNA, the CDR3 is TGTGCCAGCAGCAACCACCGTTACAGGGACCTATATAACTATGGCTACACCTTC.

This chain links TRBV19 with TRBJ1-1, with TRBD1 as a possible D gene (5 bases). V was shortened by 3 bases and J by 5 bases, with 13 bases between the two germline ends. This CDR3 is 14 amino acids long. Germline CDR1 is LNHDA and CDR2 is SQIVND (reference sequence). The CDR3 region is CASSMGGVRTEAFF. As DNA, the CDR3 is TGTGCCAGTAGTATGGGGGGGGTTCGGACTGAAGCTTTCTTT.

The chain couples TRBV18 to TRBJ2-1; D is possibly TRBD2 (6 bases). This CDR3 spans 14 amino acids. CDR1 and CDR2 from the germline V gene are KGHSH and LQKENI. The V end lost 3 bases, the J end lost 5 bases, and 11 bases lay between the germline ends. The CDR3 DNA is TGTGCCAGCTCACCCTTAGGAGGGGACAATGAGCAGTTCTTC. Protein sequence: CASSPLGGDNEQFF.

The chain is built from TRBV5-5 and TRBJ1-4, with TRBD1 as a possible D gene (5 bases). CDR1 and CDR2 (germline): SGHKS, YYEKEE (reference sequence). This CDR3 has 17 residues. Trimming left V 2 bases short and J 2 bases short, with 16 bases between. The CDR3: CASSFLVPGFTNEKLFF. CDR3 coding DNA: TGTGCCAGCAGCTTCCTCGTACCAGGGTTTACTAATGAAAAACTGTTTTTT.

V and J are TRBV28 and TRBJ1-5; no firm D call. Germline V gene data show CDR1 as MDHEN and CDR2 as SYDVKM. This CDR3 has 17 amino acids. V lost 5 bases, J lost 0 bases, and 17 bases lay in between. Written as DNA, the CDR3 is TGTGCCAGCAGTGGAGGGATTACTCGATATAGCAATCAGCCCCAGCATTTT. Translation: CASSGGITRYSNQPQHF.

This chain uses TRBV4-2 with TRBJ1-1; possible D gene TRBD1, 5 bases. Germline loops: CDR1 LGHNA, CDR2 YNFKEQ. With 2 bases removed from V and 3 bases from J, the gap between germline ends came to 13 bases. The CDR3 has 15 residues. The CDR3 sequence: CASSQQGFLDTEAFF. The CDR3 bases are TGTGCCAGCAGCCAACAGGGCTTTTTGGACACTGAAGCTTTCTTT.

This chain links TRBV6-5 with TRBJ2-2; 8 bases line up with TRBD1. CDR1 is MNHEY, CDR2 SVGAGI, per germline. After removal of 6 bases from V and 7 bases from J, the junction contained 10 bases not matched to a gene. CDR3 length: 15 residues. CDR3 region: CASSKSEQGVGELFF. CDR3 bases: TGTGCCAGCAGCAAAAGCGAACAGGGGGTCGGGGAGCTGTTTTTT.

V usage is TRBV9 and J usage is TRBJ2-3; 7 nucleotides line up with TRBD2. The CDR3 is 16 residues long. CDR1 is SGDLS and CDR2 is YYNGEE in the germline V gene. Trimming at V came to 0 bases and at J to 0 bases, leaving 4 bases not matched to a gene. Here the CDR3 DNA reads TGTGCCAGCAGCGTAGGGGCGGGAGCCAGCACAGATACGCAGTATTTT. Protein sequence: CASSVGAGASTDTQYF.